These T cell receptor beta chains were read from a single sample in a study of glioma-infiltrating T cells after dendritic cell vaccination. Only in-frame clones appear in the TCRdb table, and some are missing; sequencing was by immunoSEQ multiplex PCR. The repertoire consists of just under 85,000 clones, with roughly 89% occurring once and the leading ten covering roughly 3.1%. This specimen was blood, taken before dendritic cell vaccination. The receptors shown here come from a human donor with glioblastoma. CDR3s include the opening cysteine and the closing phenylalanine or tryptophan. The order of the fields is V gene, CDR3 length, J gene, CDR3 protein.

>TRBV11-2|14|TRBJ2-7
CASKRAGATYEQYF
>TRBV27|19|TRBJ1-1
CASSLTGEPARPPNTEAFF
>TRBV10-1|15|TRBJ2-3
CASSMRQSGTDTQYF
>TRBV7-9|15|TRBJ2-1
CVSRPRGTGGIEQFF
>TRBV6-4|15|TRBJ1-2
CASSGGQLANYGYTF
>TRBV27|12|TRBJ2-5
CASSRGKETQYF
>TRBV2|16|TRBJ2-2
CASSRRLAGNTGELFF
>TRBV9|15|TRBJ2-3
CASSVSGLLTDTQYF
>TRBV7-9|14|TRBJ2-7
CASSQDRGPYEQYF
>TRBV4-1|14|TRBJ2-1
CASSQEGRTNEQFF
>TRBV18|15|TRBJ2-7
CASSPIGQGQGEQYF
>TRBV6-5|14|TRBJ2-7
CASSYSAGPYEQYF
>TRBV5-1|16|TRBJ2-7
CASSLQSSGISNEQYF
>TRBV5-1|17|TRBJ1-6
CASSPSGQGSSGSPLHF
>TRBV19|15|TRBJ2-3
CASSIGPGVEDTQYF
>TRBV28|14|TRBJ2-7
CASRGTGNSYEQYF
>TRBV19|14|TRBJ2-5
CASSTPGGQETQYF
>TRBV5-1|15|TRBJ2-7
CASSLYAGGANEQYF
>TRBV7-9|14|TRBJ1-1
CASSSTTGDTEAFF
>TRBV25-1|15|TRBJ2-3
CASSGHRGRADTQYF
>TRBV5-1|15|TRBJ2-1
CASSYHPTAGDEQFF
>TRBV5-1|15|TRBJ1-5
CASSQDSYSNQPQHF
>TRBV4-2|15|TRBJ2-1
CASSQDGAVSNEQFF
>TRBV19|18|TRBJ2-1
CASKRAGSGLASRDEQFF
>TRBV6-1|13|TRBJ1-4
CATMGHGGEKLFF
>TRBV25-1|13|TRBJ1-1
CASSELGVTEAFF
>TRBV19|16|TRBJ1-5
CASSSQGSTSNQPQHF
>TRBV30|13|TRBJ2-3
CARTGVWSDTQYF
>TRBV2|12|TRBJ2-5
CASRVEEETQYF
>TRBV6-1|13|.
CASQGLAVNEQYF
>TRBV4-1|15|TRBJ2-7
CASSQGGQATYEQYF
>TRBV19|14|TRBJ2-5
CASSFHGQVETQYF
>TRBV20-1|11|TRBJ2-3
CSTMRFYTQYF
>TRBV7-8|15|TRBJ2-1
CASSFGTGGYNEQFF
>TRBV30|16|TRBJ2-5
CAWENFRQGRGETQYF
>TRBV30|14|TRBJ2-1
CAWSVPAGGIVQFF
>TRBV7-2|17|TRBJ1-1
CASSLRQEPLMNTEAFF
>TRBV6-5|14|TRBJ2-7
CASSYLAGEYEQYF